A single sample gave rise to the 4 T cell receptor beta chains below, sequenced in a study of T cell repertoires and leukemia-associated antigens. Antigens of these TCRs are unknown. TCRdb independently ran MiXCR on the 5' RACE reads; one entry per CDR3 protein. Counted here are some 12,000 distinct CDR3 sequences, around 40% occurring once; the ten biggest clones make up under 35%. Sequencing was performed on CD3+ T cells sorted from blood and cultured. The receptors originated from a female donor in good health.

This clonotype appeared a few times. This chain links TRBV12-3 or TRBV12-4 with TRBJ1-2; D gene ambiguous. The CDR3 runs 16 residues. Trimming took 5 bases from V and 3 from J, leaving 19 bases between them. The CDR3 coding sequence is TGTGCCAGCAGTCCCTCAGAAGGCGCCTGGGACTATGGCTACACCTTC. Residues: CASSPSEGAWDYGYTF.

DNA for the CDR3: TGTGCCAGCAGCTTAAGCCCTGTCGAGGGCGGGGAGCTGTTTTTT. As protein: CASSLSPVEGGELFF. The chain employs TRBV7-3 and TRBJ2-2, with D maybe TRBD2 (5 bases). This CDR3 comprises 15 residues. The germline CDR1 and CDR2 sequences are SGHTA and FQGTGA. V lost 1 base and J lost 7, with 13 bases in between.

The CDR3 coding sequence is TGTGCCAGCAGCCAGGCGAGTCAGCCCCAGCATTTT. Its protein is CASSQASQPQHF. V is TRBV3-1 and J is TRBJ1-5, with D unclear. Germline assignment: CDR1 LGHDT and CDR2 YNNKEL (reference sequence). This CDR3 comprises 12 residues. V lost 3 bases to trimming and J lost 6 bases, with 6 bases between them.

This clonotype has just one count. The rearrangement links TRBV5-1 to TRBJ2-5; D is undetermined. Germline V gene lookup returns CDR1 SGHRS and CDR2 YFSETQ. Deletions cut 0 bases from V and 5 bases from J, with 8 bases between. CDR3 length equals 13 residues. DNA for the CDR3: TGCGCCAGCAGCTTGGCGGCTGGGGAGACCCAGTACTTC. Its protein is CASSLAAGETQYF.